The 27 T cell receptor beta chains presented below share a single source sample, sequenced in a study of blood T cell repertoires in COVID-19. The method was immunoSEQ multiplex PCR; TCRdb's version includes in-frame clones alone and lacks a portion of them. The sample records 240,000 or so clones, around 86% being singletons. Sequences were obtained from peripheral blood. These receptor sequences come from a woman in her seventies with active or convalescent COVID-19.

CDR3 sequence (DNA): TGCGCCAGCAGCCTACGAACCGGGACAGGGGGCGGCCCCCAGTACTTC. The encoded protein is CASSLRTGTGGGPQYF. The chain joins TRBV4-3 to TRBJ2-7; 12 nucleotides line up with TRBD1. The V and J ends lost 4 bases and 10 bases, in that order; junction bases with no gene match: 14. In germline, CDR1 is LGHNA, CDR2 YSLEER. This CDR3 spans 16 amino acids.

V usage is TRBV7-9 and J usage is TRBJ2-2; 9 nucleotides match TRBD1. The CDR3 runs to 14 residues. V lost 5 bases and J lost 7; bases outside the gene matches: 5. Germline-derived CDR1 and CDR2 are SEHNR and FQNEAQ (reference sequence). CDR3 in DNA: TGTGCCAGCAGCCTACAGGGGGCCTACGGGGAGCTGTTTTTT. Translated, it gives CASSLQGAYGELFF.

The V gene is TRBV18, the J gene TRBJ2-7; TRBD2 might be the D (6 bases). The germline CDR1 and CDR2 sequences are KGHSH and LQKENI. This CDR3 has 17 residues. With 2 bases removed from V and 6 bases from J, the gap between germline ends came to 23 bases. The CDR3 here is CASSPTPGGEMGVEQYF. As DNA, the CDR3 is TGTGCCAGCTCACCAACACCCGGCGGGGAAATGGGGGTCGAGCAGTACTTC.

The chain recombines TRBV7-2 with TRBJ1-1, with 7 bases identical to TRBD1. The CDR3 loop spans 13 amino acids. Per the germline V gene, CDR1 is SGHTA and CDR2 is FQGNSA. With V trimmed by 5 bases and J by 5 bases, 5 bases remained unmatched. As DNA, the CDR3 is TGTGCCAGCAGCCAAGAACAGGGGACTGAAGCTTTCTTT. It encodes CASSQEQGTEAFF.

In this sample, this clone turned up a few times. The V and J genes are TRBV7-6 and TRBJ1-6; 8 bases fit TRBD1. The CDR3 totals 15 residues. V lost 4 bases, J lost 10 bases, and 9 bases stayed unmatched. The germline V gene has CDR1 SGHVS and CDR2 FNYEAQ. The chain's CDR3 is CASSSRMTGDSPLHF. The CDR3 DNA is TGTGCCAGCAGCTCACGAATGACAGGGGACTCACCCCTCCACTTT.

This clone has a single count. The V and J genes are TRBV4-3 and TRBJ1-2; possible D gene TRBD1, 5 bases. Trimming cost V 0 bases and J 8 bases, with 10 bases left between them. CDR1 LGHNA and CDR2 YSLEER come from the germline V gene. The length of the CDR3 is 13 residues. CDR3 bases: TGCGCCAGCAGCCAAGAGGGGCGAGGAGGCTACACCTTC. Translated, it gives CASSQEGRGGYTF.

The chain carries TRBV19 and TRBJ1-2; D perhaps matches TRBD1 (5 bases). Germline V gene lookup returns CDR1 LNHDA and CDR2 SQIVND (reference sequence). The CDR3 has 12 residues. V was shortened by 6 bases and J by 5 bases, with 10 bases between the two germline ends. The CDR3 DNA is TGTGCCAGTAGAATCGACAGATATGGCTACACCTTC. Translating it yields CASRIDRYGYTF.

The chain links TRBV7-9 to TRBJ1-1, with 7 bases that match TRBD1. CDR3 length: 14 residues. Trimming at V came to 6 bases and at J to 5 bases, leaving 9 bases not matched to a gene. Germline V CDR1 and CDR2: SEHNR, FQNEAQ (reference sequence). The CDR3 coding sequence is TGTGCCAGCAGACCGGGACAGTGGAATACTGAAGCTTTCTTT. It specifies CASRPGQWNTEAFF. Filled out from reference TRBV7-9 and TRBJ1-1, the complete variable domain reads DTGVSQNPRHKITKRGQNVTFRCDPISEHNRLYWYRQTLGQGPEFLTYFQNEAQLEKSRLLSDRFSAERPKGSFSTLEIQRTEQGDSAMYLCASRPGQWNTEAFFGQGTRLTVV.

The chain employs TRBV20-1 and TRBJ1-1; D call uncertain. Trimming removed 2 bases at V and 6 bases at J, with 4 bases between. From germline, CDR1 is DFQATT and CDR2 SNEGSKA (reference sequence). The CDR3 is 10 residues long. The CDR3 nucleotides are TGCAGTGCTAGATCTTCTGAAGCTTTCTTT. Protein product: CSARSSEAFF.

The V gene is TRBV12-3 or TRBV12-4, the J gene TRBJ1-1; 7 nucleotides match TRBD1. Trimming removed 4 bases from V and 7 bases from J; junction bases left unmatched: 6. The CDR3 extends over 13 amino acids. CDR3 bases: TGTGCCAGCAGTTATAAGACAGGGAGTGAAGCTTTCTTT. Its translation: CASSYKTGSEAFF.

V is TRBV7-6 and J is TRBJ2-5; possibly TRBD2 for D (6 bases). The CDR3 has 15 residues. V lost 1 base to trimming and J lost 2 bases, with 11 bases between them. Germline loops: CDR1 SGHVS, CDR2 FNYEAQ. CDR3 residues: CASSLGTNLQETQYF. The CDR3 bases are TGTGCCAGCAGCTTAGGGACTAACCTACAAGAGACCCAGTACTTC.

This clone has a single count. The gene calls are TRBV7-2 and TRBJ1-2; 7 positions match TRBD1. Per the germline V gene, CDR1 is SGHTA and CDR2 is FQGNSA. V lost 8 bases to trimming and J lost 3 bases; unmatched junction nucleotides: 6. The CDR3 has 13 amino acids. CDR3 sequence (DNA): TGTGCCAGCGTACCGGGACAGTACTATGGCTACACCTTC. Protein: CASVPGQYYGYTF.

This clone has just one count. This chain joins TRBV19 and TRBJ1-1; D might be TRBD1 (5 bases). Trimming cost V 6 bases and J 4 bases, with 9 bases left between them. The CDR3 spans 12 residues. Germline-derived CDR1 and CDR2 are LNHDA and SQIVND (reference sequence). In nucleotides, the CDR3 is TGTGCCAGTAGCCAGGGTCTCACTGAAGCTTTCTTT. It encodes CASSQGLTEAFF.

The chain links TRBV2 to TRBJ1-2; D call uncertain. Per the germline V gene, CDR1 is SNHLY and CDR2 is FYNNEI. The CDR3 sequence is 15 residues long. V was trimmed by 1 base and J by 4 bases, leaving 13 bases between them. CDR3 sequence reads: CASSEGLLASYGYTF. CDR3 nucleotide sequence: TGTGCCAGCAGTGAAGGGCTCTTGGCAAGCTATGGCTACACCTTC.

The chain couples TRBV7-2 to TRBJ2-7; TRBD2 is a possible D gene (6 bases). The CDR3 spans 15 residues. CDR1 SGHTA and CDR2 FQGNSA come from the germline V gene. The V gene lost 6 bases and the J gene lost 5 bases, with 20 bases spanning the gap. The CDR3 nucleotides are TGTGCCAGCAGATCTAATATGGGGGGAGTCCACGAGCAGTACTTC. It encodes CASRSNMGGVHEQYF.

This CDR3 reads CASSPIGQGIDEQFF. The CDR3, as DNA: TGCGCCAGCAGCCCCATAGGGCAGGGGATCGATGAGCAGTTCTTC. The rearrangement links TRBV5-1 to TRBJ2-1; TRBD1 is a possible D gene (6 bases). The CDR3 has 15 residues. Looked up from germline, CDR1 is SGHRS and CDR2 is YFSETQ. V dropped 4 bases and J dropped 8 bases, with 19 bases sitting between them.

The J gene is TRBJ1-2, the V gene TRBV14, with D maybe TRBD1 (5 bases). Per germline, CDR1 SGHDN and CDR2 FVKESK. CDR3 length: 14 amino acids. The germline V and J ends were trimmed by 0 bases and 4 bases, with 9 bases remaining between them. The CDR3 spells CASSQDERGYGYTF. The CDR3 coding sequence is TGTGCCAGCAGCCAAGATGAAAGGGGCTATGGCTACACCTTC. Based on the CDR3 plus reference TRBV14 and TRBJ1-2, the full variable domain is EAGVTQFPSHSVIEKGQTVTLRCDPISGHDNLYWYRRVMGKEIKFLLHFVKESKQDESGMPNNRFLAERTGGTYSTLKVQPAELEDSGVYFCASSQDERGYGYTFGSGTRLTVV.

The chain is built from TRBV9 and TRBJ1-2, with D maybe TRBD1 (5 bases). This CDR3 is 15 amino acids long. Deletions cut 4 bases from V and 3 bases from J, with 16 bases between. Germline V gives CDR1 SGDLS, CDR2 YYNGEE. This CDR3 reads CASSPHQGEDYGYTF. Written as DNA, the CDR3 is TGTGCCAGCAGCCCCCATCAGGGTGAGGACTATGGCTACACCTTC. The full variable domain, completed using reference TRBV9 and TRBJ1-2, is DSGVTQTPKHLITATGQRVTLRCSPRSGDLSVYWYQQSLDQGLQFLIQYYNGEERAKGNILERFSAQQFPDLHSELNLSSLELGDSALYFCASSPHQGEDYGYTFGSGTRLTVV.

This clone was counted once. In DNA, the CDR3 is TGTGCCAGCAAGCAACGGACAAAAGAAGCTTTCTTT. Protein sequence: CASKQRTKEAFF. The genes are TRBV6-1 and TRBJ1-1; a weak D match, TRBD1 (5 bases). The CDR3 consists of 12 residues. The germline gives CDR1 MNHNS, CDR2 SASEGT. The V end lost 7 bases, the J end lost 8 bases, and 14 bases lay between the germline ends.

Here the CDR3 DNA reads TGTGCCAGCAGCCCCGGGACAGGAGATTATAGCAATCAGCCCCAGCATTTT. Its translation: CASSPGTGDYSNQPQHF. The rearrangement joins TRBV5-5 to TRBJ1-5, with 8 positions matching TRBD1. The J segment lost 0 bases and the V segment lost 4 bases, leaving 9 bases of the junction unmatched. CDR1 is SGHKS and CDR2 is YYEKEE in the germline V gene (reference sequence). The CDR3 is 17 residues long.

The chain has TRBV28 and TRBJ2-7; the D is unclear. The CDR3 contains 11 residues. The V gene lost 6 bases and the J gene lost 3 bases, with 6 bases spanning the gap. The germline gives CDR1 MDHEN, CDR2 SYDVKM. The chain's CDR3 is CASRVDYEQYF. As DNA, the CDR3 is TGTGCCAGCAGGGTAGACTACGAGCAGTACTTC.

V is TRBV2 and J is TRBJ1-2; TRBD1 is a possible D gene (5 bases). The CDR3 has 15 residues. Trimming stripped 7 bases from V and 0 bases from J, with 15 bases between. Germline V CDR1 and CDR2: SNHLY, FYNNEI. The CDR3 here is CASNKGALSNYGYTF. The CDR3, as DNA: TGTGCCAGCAATAAAGGGGCATTATCTAACTATGGCTACACCTTC.

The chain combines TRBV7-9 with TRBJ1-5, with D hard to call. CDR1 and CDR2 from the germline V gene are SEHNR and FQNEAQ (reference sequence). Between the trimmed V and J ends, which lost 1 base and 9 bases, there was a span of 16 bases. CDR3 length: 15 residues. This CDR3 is CASSLDTGGFGPQHF. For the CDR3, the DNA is TGTGCCAGCAGCTTAGATACTGGAGGGTTTGGGCCCCAGCATTTT.

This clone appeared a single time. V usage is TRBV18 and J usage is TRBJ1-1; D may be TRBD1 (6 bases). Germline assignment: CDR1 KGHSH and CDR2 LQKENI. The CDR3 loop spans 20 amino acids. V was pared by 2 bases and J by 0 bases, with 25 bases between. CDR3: CASSPFPGTQLADMNTEAFF. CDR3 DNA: TGTGCCAGCTCACCATTCCCCGGGACACAATTGGCTGACATGAACACTGAAGCTTTCTTT.

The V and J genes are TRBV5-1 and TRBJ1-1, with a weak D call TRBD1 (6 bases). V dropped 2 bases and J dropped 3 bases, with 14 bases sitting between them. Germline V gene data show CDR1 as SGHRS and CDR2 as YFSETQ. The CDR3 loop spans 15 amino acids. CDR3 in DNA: TGCGCCAGCAGCTTTTCACGGCCAGGGGACACTGAAGCTTTCTTT. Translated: CASSFSRPGDTEAFF.

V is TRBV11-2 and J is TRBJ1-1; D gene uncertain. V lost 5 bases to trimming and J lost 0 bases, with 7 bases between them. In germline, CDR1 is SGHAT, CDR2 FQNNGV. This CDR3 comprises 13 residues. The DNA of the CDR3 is TGTGCCAGCAGCCCGCTACTGAACACTGAAGCTTTCTTT. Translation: CASSPLLNTEAFF.

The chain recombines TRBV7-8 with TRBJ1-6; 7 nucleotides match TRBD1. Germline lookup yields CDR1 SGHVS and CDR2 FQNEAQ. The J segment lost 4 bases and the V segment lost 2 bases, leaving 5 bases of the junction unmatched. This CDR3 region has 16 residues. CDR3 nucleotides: TGTGCCAGCAGCTTACGGACAGGACCTTATAATTCACCCCTCCACTTT. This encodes CASSLRTGPYNSPLHF.